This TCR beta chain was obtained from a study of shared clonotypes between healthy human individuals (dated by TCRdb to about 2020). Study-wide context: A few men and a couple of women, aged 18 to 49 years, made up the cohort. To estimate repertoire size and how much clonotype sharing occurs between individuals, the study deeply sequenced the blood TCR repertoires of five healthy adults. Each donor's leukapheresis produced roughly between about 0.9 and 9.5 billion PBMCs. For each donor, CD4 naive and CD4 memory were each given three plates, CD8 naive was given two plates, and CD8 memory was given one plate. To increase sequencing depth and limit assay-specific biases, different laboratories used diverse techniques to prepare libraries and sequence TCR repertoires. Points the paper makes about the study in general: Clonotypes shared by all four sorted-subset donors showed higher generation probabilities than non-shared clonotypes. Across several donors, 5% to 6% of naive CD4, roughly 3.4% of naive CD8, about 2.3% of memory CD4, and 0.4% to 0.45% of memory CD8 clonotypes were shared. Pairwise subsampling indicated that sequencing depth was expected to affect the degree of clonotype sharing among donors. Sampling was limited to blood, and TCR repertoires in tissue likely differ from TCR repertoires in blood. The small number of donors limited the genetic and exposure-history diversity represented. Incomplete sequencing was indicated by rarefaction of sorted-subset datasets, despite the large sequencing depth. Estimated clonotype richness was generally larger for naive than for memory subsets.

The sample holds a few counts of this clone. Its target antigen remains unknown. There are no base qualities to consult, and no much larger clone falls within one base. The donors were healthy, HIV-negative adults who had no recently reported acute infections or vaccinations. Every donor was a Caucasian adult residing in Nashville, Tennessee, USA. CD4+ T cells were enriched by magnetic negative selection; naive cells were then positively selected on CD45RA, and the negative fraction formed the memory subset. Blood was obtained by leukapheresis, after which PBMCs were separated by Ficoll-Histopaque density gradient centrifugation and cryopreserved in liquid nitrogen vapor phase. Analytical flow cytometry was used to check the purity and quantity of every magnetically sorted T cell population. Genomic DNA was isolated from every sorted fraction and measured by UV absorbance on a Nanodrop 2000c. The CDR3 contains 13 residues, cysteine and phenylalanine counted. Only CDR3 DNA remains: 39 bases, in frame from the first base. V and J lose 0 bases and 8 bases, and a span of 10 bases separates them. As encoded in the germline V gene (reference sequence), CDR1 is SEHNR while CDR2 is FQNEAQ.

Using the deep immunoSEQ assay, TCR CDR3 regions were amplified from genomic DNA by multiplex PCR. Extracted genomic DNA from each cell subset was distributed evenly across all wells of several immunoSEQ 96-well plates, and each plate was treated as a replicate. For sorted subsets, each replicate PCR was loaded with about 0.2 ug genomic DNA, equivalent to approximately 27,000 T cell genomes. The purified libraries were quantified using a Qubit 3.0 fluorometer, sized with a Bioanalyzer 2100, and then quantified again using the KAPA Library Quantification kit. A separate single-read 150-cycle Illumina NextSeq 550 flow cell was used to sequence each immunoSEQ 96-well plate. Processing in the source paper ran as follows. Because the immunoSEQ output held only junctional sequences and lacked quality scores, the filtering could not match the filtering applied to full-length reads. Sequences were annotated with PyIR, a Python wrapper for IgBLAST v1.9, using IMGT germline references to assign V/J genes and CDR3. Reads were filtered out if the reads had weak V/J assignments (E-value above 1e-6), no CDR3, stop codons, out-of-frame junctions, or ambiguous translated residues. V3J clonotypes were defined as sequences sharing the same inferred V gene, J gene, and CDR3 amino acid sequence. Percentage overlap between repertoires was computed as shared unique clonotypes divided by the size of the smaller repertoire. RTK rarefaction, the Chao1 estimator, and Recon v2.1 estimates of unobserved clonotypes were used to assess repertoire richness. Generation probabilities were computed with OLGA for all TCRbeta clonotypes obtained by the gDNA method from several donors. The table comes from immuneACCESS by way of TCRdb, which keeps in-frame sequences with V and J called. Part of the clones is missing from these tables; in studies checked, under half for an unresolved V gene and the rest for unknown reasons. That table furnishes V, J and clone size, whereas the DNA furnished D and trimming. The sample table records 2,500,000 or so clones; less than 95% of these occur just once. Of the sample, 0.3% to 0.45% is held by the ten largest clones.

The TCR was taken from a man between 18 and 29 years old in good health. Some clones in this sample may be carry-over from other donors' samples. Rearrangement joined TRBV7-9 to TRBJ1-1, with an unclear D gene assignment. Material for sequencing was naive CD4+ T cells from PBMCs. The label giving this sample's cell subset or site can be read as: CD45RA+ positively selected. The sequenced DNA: TGTGCCAGCAGCTTAGCGCCGACGGGGGAAGCTTTCTTT. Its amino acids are CASSLAPTGEAFF.